Presented here are 31 T cell receptor beta chains from one specimen sequenced in a study of tumor-infiltrating lymphocytes in oesophageal squamous cell carcinoma. MiXCR was run by TCRdb on the PCR reads, yielding one entry per CDR3 protein. The data hold roughly 20,000 distinct CDR3 sequences, with roughly 41% observed a single time. Sequencing used normal esophageal tissue next to the tumor. The receptors originated from a male donor with esophageal squamous cell carcinoma.

Many counts were recorded for this clonotype. A clone one base away is much larger, so this may be a read error. This chain connects TRBV28 to TRBJ2-5; D call uncertain. CDR1 is MDHEN, CDR2 SYDVKM, per germline. V lost 5 bases, J lost 11 bases, and 15 bases lay in between. This CDR3 is 12 amino acids long. CDR3 bases: TGTGCCAGCAGTCCCCTCTACAATGAGCAGTACTTC. It specifies CASSPLYNEQYF.

This clonotype has more than one count but fewer than ten. V is TRBV7-2 and J is TRBJ2-5, with 7 bases lining up with TRBD1. CDR1 is SGHTA, CDR2 FQGNSA, per germline. With V trimmed by 4 bases and J by 11 bases, 10 bases remained unmatched. The CDR3 has 13 residues. The CDR3: CASSWGQTNEQYF. CDR3 coding DNA: TGTGCCAGCAGCTGGGGACAGACAAATGAGCAGTACTTC.

The chain carries TRBV11-2 and TRBJ2-6, with TRBD1 matching 10 bases. The J call is in doubt because the DNA end fits TRBJ2-7 better. This CDR3 has 16 amino acids. The germline CDR1 and CDR2 sequences are SGHAT and FQNNGV. Here the CDR3 reads CASSGTGTGDYYEQYF. In DNA form, the CDR3 reads TGTGCCAGCAGCGGGACCGGGACAGGGGATTATTACGAGCAGTACTTC.

By share, this clonotype counts as medium-sized. This chain joins TRBV7-2 and TRBJ2-2, with 16 bases identical to TRBD2. The J segment lost 4 bases and the V segment lost 6 bases, leaving 8 bases of the junction unmatched. Germline lookup yields CDR1 SGHTA and CDR2 FQGNSA. The CDR3 is 18 amino acids. The CDR3 loop is CASRGTSGRAPGTGELFF. The CDR3 DNA sequence: TGTGCCAGCAGGGGGACTAGCGGGAGGGCCCCGGGCACCGGGGAGCTGTTTTTT.

This clonotype is categorized as large. This chain connects TRBV7-9 to TRBJ2-5; D remains unclear. Trimming took off 1 base at V and 1 base at J, with 16 bases between the two ends. The germline V gene encodes CDR1 SEHNR and CDR2 FQNEAQ (reference sequence). The CDR3 has 17 residues. CDR3 in amino acids: CASSLEVGLRPQETQYF. CDR3 DNA sequence: TGTGCCAGCAGCTTAGAGGTTGGGCTACGGCCCCAAGAGACCCAGTACTTC.

This clonotype appeared once. V usage is TRBV7-6 and J usage is TRBJ2-3; D remains unclear. The CDR3 is 12 amino acids. Germline lookup yields CDR1 SGHVS and CDR2 FNYEAQ. V was shortened by 5 bases and J by 3 bases, with 6 bases between the two germline ends. In DNA form, the CDR3 reads TGTGCCAGCAGCCCTGAAACAGATACGCAGTATTTT. Its translation: CASSPETDTQYF. Together with reference TRBV7-6 and TRBJ2-3, the CDR3 gives the full variable domain: GAGVSQSPRYKVTKRGQDVALRCDPISGHVSLYWYRQALGQGPEFLTYFNYEAQQDKSGLPNDRFSAERPEGSISTLTIQRTEQRDSAMYRCASSPETDTQYFGPGTRLTVL.

Concerning this clonotype: Given the absence of the conserved phenylalanine or tryptophan at the CDR3 end, a read error is likely. The limits of the CDR3 on the DNA are not certain, so only TCRdb's listed CDR3 is given. The genes are TRBV7-3 and TRBJ1-1; the D call of TRBD1 is as the table states it, not checked on the DNA. Including both end residues, the CDR3 is 18 amino acids long. Germline assignment: CDR1 SGHTA and CDR2 FQGTGA. The CDR3 loop reads CASRTGALGQSMSSSSAP.

On this clonotype itself: The CDR3 does not end in the conserved phenylalanine or tryptophan, so this is likely a read error. Because the CDR3's place on the DNA is in doubt, the DNA is left out and the CDR3 is given as listed by TCRdb. CDR3 loop: CASSLVSS. V gene TRBV11-1 combines with J gene TRBJ1-1. CDR1 and CDR2 (germline): SGHAT, FQDESV (reference sequence). From its first to its last residue, the CDR3 has 8 amino acids.

This clonotype has just one count. Given the absence of the conserved phenylalanine or tryptophan at the CDR3 end, a read error is likely. Because the CDR3's place on the DNA is in doubt, the DNA is left out and the CDR3 is given as listed by TCRdb. The chain couples TRBV7-8 to TRBJ2-4; TRBD1, as called in the table, went unchecked against the DNA. Germline V CDR1 and CDR2: SGHVS, FQNEAQ. The CDR3 length equals 8 residues, ends included. CDR3 amino acids: CASSLGQG.

This clonotype was found many times. This clone may be a read error of a much larger clone one base away. The V gene is TRBV28, the J gene TRBJ2-5, with TRBD2 matching 13 bases. CDR3 length equals 16 residues. CDR1 and CDR2 (germline): MDHEN, SYDVKM. The J segment lost 11 bases and the V segment lost 1 base, leaving 10 bases of the junction unmatched. The chain's CDR3 is CASSLFGTSGIDEQYF. Here the CDR3 DNA reads TGTGCCAGCAGTTTATTTGGGACTAGCGGGATAGATGAGCAGTACTTC.

V and J are TRBV6-8 and TRBJ1-4; tentatively, D is TRBD1 (5 bases). The germline V gene encodes CDR1 MNHGY and CDR2 SAAAGT. V was pared by 5 bases and J by 5 bases, with 9 bases between. The CDR3 runs 13 residues. CDR3 sequence: CASSRTWNEKLFF. CDR3 nucleotide sequence: TGTGCCAGCAGTCGGACATGGAATGAAAAACTGTTTTTT.

Notes on this clonotype: As the CDR3 is not closed by the conserved phenylalanine or tryptophan, this likely results from a read error. No DNA is shown, since the ends of the CDR3 on it are uncertain; the CDR3 is the one TCRdb lists. This chain uses TRBV6-6 with TRBJ2-5; no DNA check was done on the table's D call, TRBD2. A total of 15 residues make up the CDR3, ends included. Germline values: CDR1 MNHNY, CDR2 SVGAGI (reference sequence). CDR3: CASNREFSYEQYFGN.

This clonotype showed up many times. The chain has TRBV10-1 and TRBJ2-1; 8 bases map to TRBD1. The CDR3 spans 16 residues. Per the germline V gene, CDR1 is WNHNN and CDR2 is SYGVQD (reference sequence). J was trimmed by 1 base and V by 4 bases; bases with no gene match: 6. The CDR3 here is CASSGTGILSYNEQFF. The CDR3 DNA reads as TGCGCCAGCAGTGGGACAGGGATTTTATCCTACAATGAGCAGTTCTTC.

V is TRBV7-2 and J is TRBJ2-3; 10 bases line up with TRBD2. V shed 5 bases, J shed 8 bases, and the junction held 10 bases outside the gene matches. The CDR3 extends over 15 amino acids. Per germline, CDR1 SGHTA and CDR2 FQGNSA. CDR3 DNA: TGTGCCAGCAGCCCCCTAGCGGGAGTGGTTGGTACGCAGTATTTT. Residues: CASSPLAGVVGTQYF.

The V gene is TRBV5-6, the J gene TRBJ2-5; D uncertain. The DNA end favors TRBJ2-7, so the J call may be wrong. CDR1 and CDR2 (germline): SGHDT, YYEEEE. The CDR3 loop spans 14 amino acids. CDR3 in DNA: TGTGCCAGCAGCCCACAAGGGAACCCCTACGAGCAGTACTTC. Protein sequence: CASSPQGNPYEQYF.

This clonotype turned up a few times. The chain joins TRBV7-6 to TRBJ2-1, with 8 bases that match TRBD2. This CDR3 has 16 residues. J was trimmed by 3 bases and V by 5 bases; bases with no gene match: 9. Germline V gives CDR1 SGHVS, CDR2 FNYEAQ. CDR3 DNA: TGTGCCAGCAGCCAGATCGGCGGGGGGTTCTACAATGAGCAGTTCTTC. It encodes CASSQIGGGFYNEQFF.

This clonotype has a handful of counts. A much larger clone differs from this one at a single base, so this may be a read error. The V and J genes are TRBV27 and TRBJ2-7; 8 positions match TRBD1. The DNA end favors TRBJ2-1, so the J call may be wrong. Germline V CDR1 and CDR2: MNHEY, SMNVEV (reference sequence). The CDR3 runs 13 residues. The CDR3 DNA is TGTGCCAGTAATCCGCAGGGGGCTTACGAGCAGTTCTTC. Translated, it gives CASNPQGAYEQFF.

Ten or more counts support this clonotype. The rearrangement uses TRBV6-1 and TRBJ2-1; the D gene is possibly TRBD1 (5 bases). The J call is doubtful: the DNA matches TRBJ2-7 better. In germline, CDR1 is MNHNS, CDR2 SASEGT. The CDR3 has 14 amino acids. The CDR3 loop is CASSHHNYDREQYF. CDR3 nucleotide sequence: TGTGCCAGCAGCCACCACAACTACGACAGAGAGCAGTACTTC.

This clonotype was picked up one time. CDR3 residues: CASSMGRVGGRADTQYF. The CDR3 nucleotides are TGTGCCAGTAGTATGGGGAGGGTTGGAGGGCGGGCCGATACGCAGTATTTT. The chain has TRBV19 and TRBJ2-3, with TRBD2 matching 7 bases. V shed 3 bases and J 6 bases; nucleotides not matched to a gene: 15. This CDR3 is 17 amino acids long. In germline, CDR1 is LNHDA, CDR2 SQIVND (reference sequence).

With respect to this clonotype: A much larger clone differs from this one at a single base, so this may be a read error. CDR3 sequence reads: CASSLDGTSGSNEQYF. CDR3 DNA sequence: TGCGCCAGCAGCTTGGACGGGACTAGCGGGAGCAATGAGCAGTACTTC. The V and J genes are TRBV5-1 and TRBJ2-1; TRBD2 agrees at 14 bases. Matching the DNA end better, TRBJ2-7 makes the J call doubtful. The CDR3 extends over 16 amino acids. Germline values: CDR1 SGHRS, CDR2 YFSETQ.

This clonotype has more than one count but fewer than ten. This rearrangement joins TRBV12-3 or TRBV12-4 to TRBJ2-7; TRBD1 might be the D (5 bases). The V end was cut by 3 bases, the J end by 0 bases, with 15 bases between. The CDR3 contains 16 residues. CDR3 in amino acids: CASSFWGRDVSYEQYF. Written as DNA, the CDR3 is TGTGCCAGCAGTTTTTGGGGCAGGGATGTCTCCTACGAGCAGTACTTC.

This sequence joins TRBV11-2 and TRBJ2-3; possible D gene TRBD1, 6 bases. The DNA end is more similar to TRBJ2-5, so the J call may be wrong. There are 15 residues in the CDR3. Germline assignment: CDR1 SGHAT and CDR2 FQNNGV. The CDR3 reads CASSLDYRASETQYF. CDR3 nucleotides: TGTGCCAGCAGCTTAGATTACAGGGCCTCGGAGACCCAGTACTTC.

This chain links TRBV19 with TRBJ2-3, with D possibly being TRBD2 (5 bases). The CDR3 contains 14 residues. CDR1 and CDR2 from the germline V gene are LNHDA and SQIVND (reference sequence). Trimming removed 1 base from V and 2 bases from J, with 7 bases in between. CDR3 in amino acids: CASSIGGLTDTQYF. The DNA for the CDR3 is TGTGCCAGTAGTATAGGCGGGCTCACAGATACGCAGTATTTT.

This chain connects TRBV7-3 to TRBJ2-1; 7 nucleotides line up with TRBD2. CDR1 and CDR2 from the germline V gene are SGHTA and FQGTGA. This CDR3 contains 15 residues. V trimming: 2 bases; J trimming: 3 bases; junction bases outside the gene matches: 4. The CDR3 sequence is CASSLEGGSYNEQFF. Here the CDR3 DNA reads TGTGCCAGCAGCTTAGAGGGCGGGAGCTACAATGAGCAGTTCTTC.

V is TRBV7-9 and J is TRBJ1-2; the D is unclear. This CDR3 comprises 14 residues. The germline V gene has CDR1 SEHNR and CDR2 FQNEAQ (reference sequence). With 3 bases removed from V and 0 bases from J, the gap between germline ends came to 8 bases. The CDR3 region is CASSFQNSNYGYTF. The CDR3 coding sequence is TGTGCCAGCAGCTTCCAGAATTCTAACTATGGCTACACCTTC.

This clonotype was seen at least ten times. Because it lacks the conserved phenylalanine or tryptophan at the end, this CDR3 is likely a read error. No DNA is shown, since the ends of the CDR3 on it are uncertain; the CDR3 is the one TCRdb lists. The chain uses TRBV6-1 and TRBJ2-4; the table's D call, TRBD1, has no DNA check behind it. In germline, CDR1 is MNHNS, CDR2 SASEGT. The CDR3 length equals 8 residues, ends included. The CDR3 region is CATLGEGR.

This clonotype turned up a few times. The chain employs TRBV6-4 and TRBJ2-3, with 8 nucleotides matching TRBD1. This CDR3 comprises 15 residues. V shed 6 bases and J 0 bases; nucleotides not matched to a gene: 5. Germline CDR1 is MRHNA and CDR2 is SNTAGT. The CDR3 DNA follows: TGTGCCAGCAGAAGACAGGGGAGAAGCACAGATACGCAGTATTTT. Translation gives CASRRQGRSTDTQYF.

V and J are TRBV7-8 and TRBJ2-1; TRBD1 matches 10 bases. The assigned J gene may be wrong: the sequence end matches TRBJ2-5 better. CDR1 is SGHVS and CDR2 is FQNEAQ in the germline V gene. This CDR3 comprises 14 residues. CDR3 sequence reads: CASTYRTGGETQYF. The CDR3 nucleotides are TGTGCCAGCACCTACAGGACAGGGGGAGAGACCCAGTACTTC.

As for this clonotype: No conserved phenylalanine or tryptophan is present at the end of the CDR3, so a read error is the likely explanation. The limits of the CDR3 on the DNA are not certain, so only TCRdb's listed CDR3 is given. The V gene is TRBV6-8, the J gene TRBJ2-6; TRBD2 is taken as the D call from the table, unchecked against the DNA. Including both end residues, the CDR3 is 18 amino acids long. Germline CDR1 and CDR2: MNHGY and SAAAGT. CDR3 residues: CASSYSRGRAGETQYFGA.

Only one count was recorded for this clonotype. The chain carries TRBV7-2 and TRBJ2-3; D could derive from TRBD1 or TRBD2 (5 bases each). Per the germline V gene, CDR1 is SGHTA and CDR2 is FQGNSA. This CDR3 region has 15 residues. With 2 bases removed from V and 4 bases from J, the gap between germline ends came to 13 bases. CDR3 in amino acids: CASSLPPGAADTQYF. The CDR3 nucleotides are TGTGCCAGCAGCTTACCCCCCGGGGCGGCAGATACGCAGTATTTT.

The chain uses TRBV6-5 and TRBJ2-5; D possibly corresponds to TRBD2 (6 bases). The J call is doubtful: the DNA matches TRBJ2-7 better. From germline, CDR1 is MNHEY and CDR2 SVGAGI. The CDR3 covers 15 residues. As DNA, the CDR3 is TGTGCCAGCAGTTACTCGGCTAGCGAGGGCTACGAGCAGTACTTC. The encoded protein is CASSYSASEGYEQYF.